This T cell receptor (beta chain) comes out of a study of cytomegalovirus exposure and HLA in healthy donors. Primers included in the PCR were 60 Vbeta and 13 Jbeta primers. Data came from immunoSEQ multiplex PCR; TCRdb stores just in-frame clones and leaves some out. The repertoire includes roughly 93,000 clones, around 81% of them detected once, and 0.45% to 0.6% sits in the top ten. The germline CDR1 and CDR2 sequences are LNHNV and YYDKDF (reference sequence). V lost 2 bases to trimming and J lost 5 bases, with 13 bases between them. The CDR3 is 14 amino acids. The TCR originated in a man aged 30 to 45 in good health and CMV-seronegative. The rearrangement joins TRBV15 to TRBJ2-7; maybe TRBD1 (6 bases). The sequenced sample consisted of PBMCs. The CDR3 nucleotides are TGTGCCACCAGCAGAAACAGGGAGCGACACGAGCAGTACTTC. Protein sequence: CATSRNRERHEQYF.